This T cell receptor beta chain was sequenced for a study of shared clonotypes between healthy human individuals. Study results and caveats: Rarefaction showed sorted-subset sequencing was incomplete despite large depth.

With respect to this clone: Its antigen remains unknown.

The length of the CDR3 is 17 residues. J lost 6 bases, V lost 1 base, and 9 bases had no gene match. The germline gives CDR1 GTSNPN, CDR2 SVGIG (reference sequence). Every subset's genomic DNA went evenly onto several immunoSEQ plates. Original processing notes: Junction-only sequences without quality scores came from ImmunoSEQ, so filtering differed. Data came from immunoSEQ multiplex PCR; TCRdb stores just in-frame clones and leaves some out. That table is the source of V, J and clone size, and D and trimming were worked out from the DNA. The sample carries 2 million to 2.5 million clones, 85% to 95% recorded once.

The chain joins TRBV30 to TRBJ2-3, with 14 bases lining up with TRBD2. The source is a man between 18 and 29 years old in good health. Some clones in this sample may be carry-over from other donors' samples. Sequencing was performed on naive CD4+ T cells from PBMCs. Specified subset: CD45RA+ positively selected. DNA for the CDR3: TGTGCCTGGAGTGCCGGGACTAGCGGGAGTTTGCGGGATACGCAGTATTTT. Its translation: CAWSAGTSGSLRDTQYF.